Below are 30 T cell receptor beta chains sequenced from a single sample in a study of T cell repertoires in cytomegalovirus infection. From the reads, TCRdb called clonotypes with MiXCR, one entry per CDR3 protein. In the table there are about 900,000 distinct CDR3 sequences, approximately 30% of which are singletons. No antigen has been assigned to these receptors. The sequencing here drew on cultured CD8+ T cells from PBMCs, taken from culture after CMV antigen stimulation. Receptors originate from a human donor in good health (CMV status not recorded). Some clones in this sample may be carry-over from other donors' samples.

The V gene is TRBV2, the J gene TRBJ2-1, with 7 bases lining up with TRBD1. Germline V gene sequence: CDR1 SNHLY, CDR2 FYNNEI. The CDR3 spans 13 residues. Losses at the gene ends were 8 bases for V and 7 bases for J; bases not matched to a gene: 8. The CDR3 loop reads CASPKGAQNEQFF. The CDR3 DNA reads as TGTGCCAGCCCGAAGGGGGCGCAAAATGAGCAGTTCTTC. The full variable domain, rest sourced from reference TRBV2 and TRBJ2-1, is EPEVTQTPSHQVTQMGQEVILRCVPISNHLYFYWYRQILGQKVEFLVSFYNNEISEKSEIFDDQFSVERPDGSNFTLKIRSTKLEDSAMYFCASPKGAQNEQFFGPGTRLTVL.

This clonotype was seen a few times. The V and J genes are TRBV5-1 and TRBJ2-1; no firm D call. CDR1 SGHRS and CDR2 YFSETQ come from the germline V gene. This CDR3 contains 12 residues. V was trimmed by 3 bases and J by 8 bases, leaving 9 bases between them. The chain's CDR3 is CASSSSHYEQFF. CDR3 nucleotides: TGCGCCAGCAGCTCGTCCCATTATGAGCAGTTCTTC. Filled out from reference TRBV5-1 and TRBJ2-1, the complete variable domain reads KAGVTQTPRYLIKTRGQQVTLSCSPISGHRSVSWYQQTPGQGLQFLFEYFSETQRNKGNFPGRFSGRQFSNSRSEMNVSTLELGDSALYLCASSSSHYEQFFGPGTRLTVL.

This clonotype was detected many times. The rearrangement uses TRBV7-8 and TRBJ2-7; 8 bases align to TRBD2. Germline V gene lookup returns CDR1 SGHVS and CDR2 FQNEAQ. Trimming cost V 3 bases and J 3 bases; bases outside gene matches: 4. The CDR3 loop spans 14 amino acids. The CDR3 sequence: CASSFGTSGYEQYV. The CDR3 DNA follows: TGTGCCAGCAGCTTCGGGACTAGTGGCTACGAGCAGTACGTC.

Ten or more counts support this clonotype. The chain carries TRBV5-5 and TRBJ1-5; possible D gene TRBD1, 5 bases. V lost 5 bases and J lost 5, with 14 bases in between. The CDR3 is 14 amino acids. The germline CDR1 and CDR2 sequences are SGHKS and YYEKEE (reference sequence). The CDR3 nucleotides read TGTGCCAGCAGTTCCGACAGTTTGGATCAGCCCCAGCATTTT. Protein: CASSSDSLDQPQHF. The full variable domain, in which reference TRBV5-5 and TRBJ1-5 provide the parts outside the CDR3, is DAGVTQSPTHLIKTRGQQVTLRCSPISGHKSVSWYQQVLGQGPQFIFQYYEKEERGRGNFPDRFSARQFPNYSSELNVNALLLGDSALYLCASSSDSLDQPQHFGDGTRLSIL.

CDR3 loop: CASSVQGTQYNEQFF. For the CDR3, the DNA is TGTGCCAGTAGTGTTCAGGGGACCCAATACAATGAGCAGTTCTTC. The chain employs TRBV19 and TRBJ2-1, with D perhaps matching TRBD1 (6 bases). With 5 bases removed from V and 4 bases from J, the gap between germline ends came to 15 bases. Germline assignment: CDR1 LNHDA and CDR2 SQIVND (reference sequence). The length of the CDR3 is 15 residues.

This clonotype was seen many times. The genes are TRBV4-1 and TRBJ1-3; TRBD1 agrees at 8 bases. The CDR3 has 17 residues. V shed 5 bases, J shed 0 bases, and the junction held 9 bases outside the gene matches. Germline CDR1 and CDR2: MGHRA and YSYEKL. The CDR3 DNA is TGCGCCAGCAGCTTGAGGACAGGGAGCTACTCTGGAAACACCATATATTTT. It specifies CASSLRTGSYSGNTIYF.

This clonotype was detected only a few times. The genes are TRBV7-6 and TRBJ2-2; TRBD1 is a possible D gene (5 bases). The V end lost 5 bases, the J end lost 3 bases, and 16 bases lay between the germline ends. The V gene's germline CDR1 is SGHVS and CDR2 FNYEAQ. The CDR3 has 16 amino acids. This chain's CDR3 is CASSARQKTDTGELFF. The CDR3 DNA is TGTGCCAGCAGCGCCCGACAGAAAACGGACACCGGGGAGCTGTTTTTT.

A few counts support this clonotype. The CDR3 sequence: CASSPSHPGDRLQETQYF. CDR3 DNA sequence: TGCGCCAGCAGCCCATCTCACCCCGGGGACAGATTACAAGAGACCCAGTACTTC. The chain joins TRBV4-1 to TRBJ2-5; 7 bases agree with TRBD1. Trimming took 4 bases from V and 2 from J; bases not matched to a gene: 16. This CDR3 contains 18 residues. Per the germline V gene, CDR1 is MGHRA and CDR2 is YSYEKL.

The gene calls are TRBV9 and TRBJ2-3; 10 bases match TRBD2. CDR3 length equals 18 residues. V lost 0 bases and J lost 2; bases outside the gene matches: 9. Germline loops: CDR1 SGDLS, CDR2 YYNGEE. Here the CDR3 reads CASSVAPSGGPDTDTQYF. The CDR3 region has the DNA TGTGCCAGCAGCGTAGCTCCTAGCGGGGGCCCAGACACAGATACGCAGTATTTT.

This clonotype was seen a few times. The chain carries TRBV6-2 or TRBV6-3 and TRBJ1-1, with no clear D. This CDR3 is built from 15 residues. The V end lost 2 bases, the J end lost 5 bases, and 15 bases lay between the germline ends. Germline values: CDR1 MNHEY, CDR2 SVGEGT. The CDR3 nucleotides read TGTGCCAGCAGTTACGCAAGAGGATTCGGGACTGAAGCTTTCTTT. This sequence encodes CASSYARGFGTEAFF.

This clonotype was detected a few times. The germline gene is not matched at one end of the junction; a read error may be the cause. The rearrangement joins TRBV7-7 to TRBJ2-1, with D possibly being TRBD1 (5 bases). This CDR3 has 17 amino acids. Germline values: CDR1 SSHAT, CDR2 FNYEAQ (reference sequence). DNA of the CDR3: TGTGCTAGCAGCCCACAACTCGGACAATTTCACAACAATGAGCAGTTCTTC. Amino acids: CASSPQLGQFHNNEQFF.

The chain links TRBV18 to TRBJ1-4; 7 bases are shared with TRBD1. CDR1 and CDR2 (germline): KGHSH, LQKENI. The trim removed 4 bases at V and 4 bases at J, leaving 9 bases unmatched. The CDR3 extends over 16 amino acids. DNA for the CDR3: TGTGCCAGCTCACGACCATCCGGGACAGATAATGAAAAACTGTTTTTT. Translating gives CASSRPSGTDNEKLFF.

The chain joins TRBV9 to TRBJ2-1; D might be TRBD2 (5 bases). Trimming left V 0 bases short and J 4 bases short, with 14 bases between. Germline V gene data show CDR1 as SGDLS and CDR2 as YYNGEE. The CDR3 is 16 amino acids. The CDR3 reads CASSVGSRGAYNEQFF. The CDR3, as DNA: TGTGCCAGCAGCGTAGGGTCCCGGGGTGCATACAATGAGCAGTTCTTC.

This clonotype came up many times. The V and J genes are TRBV7-2 and TRBJ2-5; D ambiguous. This CDR3 is 15 amino acids long. From germline, CDR1 is SGHTA and CDR2 FQGNSA. The ends were cut back, 5 bases at V and 2 bases at J, with 15 bases in the middle. The CDR3 DNA reads as TGTGCCAGCAGCACGCTCCGGACCACACAAGAGACCCAGTACTTC. Protein product: CASSTLRTTQETQYF.

This clonotype was counted only a few times. The chain uses TRBV5-1 and TRBJ2-3; tentatively, D is TRBD2 (6 bases). Trimming stripped 5 bases from V and 14 bases from J, with 12 bases between. The CDR3 is 10 amino acids. The germline CDR1 and CDR2 sequences are SGHRS and YFSETQ. The chain's CDR3 is CASRGTYLYF. The CDR3, as DNA: TGCGCCAGCAGAGGGACTTATCTGTATTTT.

The chain joins TRBV20-1 to TRBJ2-5; a possible D gene is TRBD1 (6 bases). The V end was cut by 3 bases, the J end by 2 bases, with 19 bases between. Germline V gene sequence: CDR1 DFQATT, CDR2 SNEGSKA (reference sequence). The CDR3 consists of 16 residues. The CDR3 DNA reads as TGCAGTGCTAGGGCAGATATGGGGGCGCTTCAAGAGACCCAGTACTTC. This gives the protein CSARADMGALQETQYF.

CDR3 coding DNA: TGCAGTGCTAACAGGGGGTTCTATGGCTACACCTTC. Its protein product is CSANRGFYGYTF. The chain carries TRBV20-1 and TRBJ1-2; TRBD1 aligns across 8 bases. This CDR3 has 12 residues. V trimming: 4 bases; J trimming: 4 bases; junction bases outside the gene matches: 2. The germline CDR1 and CDR2 sequences are DFQATT and SNEGSKA (reference sequence).

In this sample, this clonotype turned up a few times. The gene calls are TRBV6-1 and TRBJ1-2; D is possibly TRBD1 (5 bases). Germline V gene lookup returns CDR1 MNHNS and CDR2 SASEGT. The germline V and J ends were trimmed by 6 bases and 1 base, with 18 bases remaining between them. CDR3 size: 16 residues. This CDR3 is CASSRDPLFYNYGYTF. Here the CDR3 DNA reads TGTGCCAGCAGCCGGGACCCGCTCTTTTATAACTATGGCTACACCTTC.

This clonotype was seen at least ten times. The V gene is TRBV7-9, the J gene TRBJ1-2; the D is unclear. V gave up 0 bases and J gave up 6 bases, with 14 bases separating them. Germline CDR1 is SEHNR and CDR2 is FQNEAQ (reference sequence). The CDR3 covers 15 residues. The CDR3 region has the DNA TGTGCCAGCAGCTTAGCCACCGGGCCCTGGGATGGCTACACCTTC. This gives the protein CASSLATGPWDGYTF.

The chain employs TRBV6-5 and TRBJ2-2; TRBD2 matches 11 bases. V lost 2 bases, J lost 1 base, and 15 bases stayed unmatched. The CDR3 spans 21 residues. Germline CDR1 and CDR2: MNHEY and SVGAGI. CDR3: CASSYAPLLAGDILNTGELFF. The CDR3 nucleotides read TGTGCCAGCAGTTACGCCCCACTACTAGCGGGAGATATCTTGAACACCGGGGAGCTGTTTTTT.

This clonotype was detected a few times. The V call is TRBV5-6, the J call TRBJ2-1; D may match TRBD1 or TRBD2 (5 bases each). Trimming removed 3 bases at V and 3 bases at J, with 16 bases between. This CDR3 has 16 residues. CDR1 and CDR2 (germline): SGHDT, YYEEEE. As DNA, the CDR3 is TGTGCCAGCAGCTACGACGAGGGGCCCAACTACAATGAGCAGTTCTTC. Protein product: CASSYDEGPNYNEQFF.

The chain combines TRBV10-3 with TRBJ1-2, with 10 positions matching TRBD1. V shed 4 bases and J 0 bases; nucleotides not matched to a gene: 8. Per the germline V gene, CDR1 is ENHRY and CDR2 is SYGVKD. This CDR3 contains 17 residues. CDR3 in amino acids: CAISGPGTGDPNYGYTF. As DNA, the CDR3 is TGTGCCATCAGTGGGCCCGGGACAGGGGACCCTAACTATGGCTACACCTTC.

The rearrangement uses TRBV7-2 and TRBJ2-7, with 9 bases aligning to TRBD1. Germline CDR1 SGHTA, CDR2 FQGNSA. The CDR3 is 16 amino acids. The ends lost 4 bases at V and 4 bases at J; junction bases unmatched: 11. The DNA for the CDR3 is TGTGCCAGCAGCTCCCCATGGGGACAGGGCGATTACGAGCAGTACGTC. Its protein is CASSSPWGQGDYEQYV.

CDR3 region: CASSIHTGDNEKLFF. CDR3 sequence (DNA): TGTGCCAGTAGTATCCACACAGGAGATAATGAAAAACTGTTTTTT. This chain connects TRBV19 to TRBJ1-4, with D perhaps TRBD1 (5 bases). V was clipped by 3 bases and J by 4 bases, with 12 bases between them. The CDR3 runs 15 residues. Germline CDR1 and CDR2: LNHDA and SQIVND (reference sequence).

The J gene is TRBJ1-2, the V gene TRBV7-9; D call uncertain. The CDR3 has 14 amino acids. Between the trimmed V and J ends, which lost 4 bases and 8 bases, there was a span of 17 bases. Germline-derived CDR1 and CDR2 are SEHNR and FQNEAQ (reference sequence). The CDR3: CASSSFVGVGGYTF. The CDR3 DNA sequence: TGTGCCAGCAGCTCCTTCGTGGGAGTGGGGGGCTACACCTTC.

The J gene is TRBJ2-7, the V gene TRBV6-6, with D perhaps TRBD2 (6 bases). The CDR3 runs 16 residues. Trimming removed 0 bases from V and 2 bases from J, with 14 bases in between. CDR1 and CDR2 (germline): MNHNY, SVGAGI (reference sequence). The CDR3 here is CASSYSIGTSAYEQYV. The CDR3 DNA reads TGTGCCAGCAGTTACTCGATTGGGACTTCGGCCTACGAGCAGTACGTC.

The chain links TRBV6-6 to TRBJ2-2, with 10 nucleotides matching TRBD1. In germline, CDR1 is MNHNY, CDR2 SVGAGI (reference sequence). Trimming at V came to 6 bases and at J to 0 bases, leaving 1 base not matched to a gene. The CDR3 is 15 residues long. The CDR3 spells CASRGTGANTGELFF. CDR3 DNA sequence: TGTGCCAGCAGGGGGACAGGGGCGAACACCGGGGAGCTGTTTTTT.

The sample holds many counts of this clonotype. This chain uses TRBV5-8 with TRBJ2-7; no reliable D call. Trimming removed 0 bases at V and 7 bases at J, with 5 bases between. From germline, CDR1 is SGHTS and CDR2 YDEGEE. The CDR3 contains 11 residues. CDR3 coding DNA: TGTGCCAGCAGCTTGGCAGCGGAGCAGTACGTC. This encodes CASSLAAEQYV.

The genes are TRBV7-3 and TRBJ2-3; possibly TRBD2 for D (6 bases). Trimming removed 3 bases from V and 6 bases from J, with 19 bases in between. Germline V gene sequence: CDR1 SGHTA, CDR2 FQGTGA. CDR3 length: 16 residues. The CDR3 reads CASSLVLAMEGDTQYF. For the CDR3, the DNA is TGTGCCAGCAGCTTGGTGCTAGCGATGGAGGGGGATACGCAGTATTTT.

This rearrangement joins TRBV7-9 to TRBJ2-7; 10 nucleotides line up with TRBD2. This CDR3 is built from 16 residues. Germline lookup yields CDR1 SEHNR and CDR2 FQNEAQ (reference sequence). Losses at the gene ends were 6 bases for V and 1 base for J; bases not matched to a gene: 9. As DNA, the CDR3 is TGTGCCAGCAGTTCGTCTCTAGCGGGGGATTCCTACGAGCAGTACGTC. Translated: CASSSSLAGDSYEQYV.